This record looks at one T cell receptor (beta chain) sequence and its context. Original analysis: Amplification from reference gene primers served as the basis for estimated nucleated cell counts. Method: immunoSEQ multiplex PCR; TCRdb's copy keeps in-frame clones and lacks some. V, J and clone size reflect that table, while D and trimming were determined from the DNA. The sample has fewer than 30,000 clones, 84% seen once; the top ten hold roughly 15%. The data were obtained in a study of blood T cell repertoires in COVID-19. The overall study: The United States, Italy and Spain supplied acute and convalescent COVID-19 samples. Nucleic acid was either cDNA or gDNA, and it came from T cells, B-cell-depleted T cells, or PBMCs.

The V and J ends lost 6 bases and 1 base respectively, with 15 bases between them. This CDR3 is 15 amino acids long. Per the germline V gene, CDR1 is ENHRY and CDR2 is SYGVKD. The rearrangement uses TRBV10-3 and TRBJ2-5; tentatively, D is TRBD2 (6 bases). This TCR came from a man between 65 and 85 years old with active COVID-19. The sample was peripheral blood. The CDR3 region has the DNA TGTGCCATCAGGGATTTTGGGGGAGGCCAAGAGACCCAGTACTTC. Translating it yields CAIRDFGGGQETQYF.